This T cell receptor beta chain was recovered during a study of PD-L1 blockade in urothelial cancer. As for the study in general: Each participant's history included 0 to 3 prior chemotherapy regimens. Blood was evaluated 3 weeks (second dose) and 6 weeks after therapy began.

CDR3 length: 13 amino acids. Trimming removed 6 bases at V and 6 bases at J, with 12 bases between. Germline V gene lookup returns CDR1 LNHDA and CDR2 SQIVND (reference sequence). Libraries were prepared by immunoSEQ multiplex PCR; TCRdb keeps only in-frame clonotypes and omits some of them. This sample has tens of thousands of clones, with roughly four fifths found just once. The patients' disease, urothelial carcinoma, was locally advanced or metastatic. Per patient, between 1 and 8 samples were collected at pretreatment and on-treatment time points. J is TRBJ2-4 and V is TRBV19; TRBD2 might be the D (5 bases). This sample comprised PBMCs, obtained around atezolizumab (anti-PD-L1) treatment. The sequence derives from a man between 70 and 80 years old with urothelial cancer. CDR3 DNA sequence: TGTGCCAGTAGAACCCGGGATATAAACATTCAGTACTTC. It is translated as CASRTRDINIQYF. Together with reference TRBV19 and TRBJ2-4, the CDR3 gives the full variable domain: DGGITQSPKYLFRKEGQNVTLSCEQNLNHDAMYWYRQDPGQGLRLIYYSQIVNDFQKGDIAEGYSVSREKKESFPLTVTSAQKNPTAFYLCASRTRDINIQYFGAGTRLSVL.